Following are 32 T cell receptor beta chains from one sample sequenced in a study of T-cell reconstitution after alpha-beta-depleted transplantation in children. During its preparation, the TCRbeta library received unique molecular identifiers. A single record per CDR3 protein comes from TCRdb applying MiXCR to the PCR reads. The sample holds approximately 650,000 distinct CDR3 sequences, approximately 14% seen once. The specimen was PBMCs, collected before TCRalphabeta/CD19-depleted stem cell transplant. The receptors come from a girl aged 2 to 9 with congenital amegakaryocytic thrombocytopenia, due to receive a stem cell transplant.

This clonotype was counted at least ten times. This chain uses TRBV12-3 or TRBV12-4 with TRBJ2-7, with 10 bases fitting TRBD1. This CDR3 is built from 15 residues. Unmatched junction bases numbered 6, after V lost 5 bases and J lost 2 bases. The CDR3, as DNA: TGTGCCAGCAGTCTTCGGACAGGGGGTACCTACGAGCAGTACTTC. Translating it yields CASSLRTGGTYEQYF.

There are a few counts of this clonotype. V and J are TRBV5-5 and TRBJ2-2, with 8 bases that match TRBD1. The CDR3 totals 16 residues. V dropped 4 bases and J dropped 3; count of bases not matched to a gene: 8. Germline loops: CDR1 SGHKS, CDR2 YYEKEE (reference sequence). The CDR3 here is CASSPPDRVDTGELFF. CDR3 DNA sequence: TGTGCCAGCAGCCCACCGGACAGGGTGGACACCGGGGAGCTGTTTTTT.

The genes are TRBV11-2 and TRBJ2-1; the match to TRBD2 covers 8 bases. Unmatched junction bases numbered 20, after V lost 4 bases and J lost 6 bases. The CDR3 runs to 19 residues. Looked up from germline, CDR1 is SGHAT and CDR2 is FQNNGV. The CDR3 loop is CASSSGFGREAPPFNEQFF. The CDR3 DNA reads TGTGCCAGCAGCTCAGGATTCGGGCGGGAGGCGCCACCTTTCAATGAGCAGTTCTTC. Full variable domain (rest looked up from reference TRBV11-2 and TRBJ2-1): EAGVAQSPRYKIIEKRQSVAFWCNPISGHATLYWYQQILGQGPKLLIQFQNNGVVDDSQLPKDRFSAERLKGVDSTLKIQPAKLEDSAVYLCASSSGFGREAPPFNEQFFGPGTRLTVL.

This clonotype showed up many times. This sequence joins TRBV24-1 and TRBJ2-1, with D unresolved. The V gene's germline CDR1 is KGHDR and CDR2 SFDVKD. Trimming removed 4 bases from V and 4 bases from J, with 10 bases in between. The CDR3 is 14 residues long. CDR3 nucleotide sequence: TGTGCCACCAGTGAATCGAGGATTTACAATGAGCAGTTCTTC. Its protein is CATSESRIYNEQFF.

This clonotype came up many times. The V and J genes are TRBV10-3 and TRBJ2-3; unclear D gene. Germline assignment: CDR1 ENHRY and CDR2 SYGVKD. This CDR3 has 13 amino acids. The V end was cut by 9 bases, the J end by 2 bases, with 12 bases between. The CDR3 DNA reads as TGTGCCATTCAGTCCACCGCCACAGATACGCAGTATTTT. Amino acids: CAIQSTATDTQYF.

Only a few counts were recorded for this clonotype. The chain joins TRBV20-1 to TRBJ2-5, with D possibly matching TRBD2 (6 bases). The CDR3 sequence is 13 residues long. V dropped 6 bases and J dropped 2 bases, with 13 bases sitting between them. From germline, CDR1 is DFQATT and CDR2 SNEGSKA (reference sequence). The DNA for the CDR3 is TGCAGTGCCCCCCTAGCGTTACAAGAGACCCAGTACTTC. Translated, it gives CSAPLALQETQYF.

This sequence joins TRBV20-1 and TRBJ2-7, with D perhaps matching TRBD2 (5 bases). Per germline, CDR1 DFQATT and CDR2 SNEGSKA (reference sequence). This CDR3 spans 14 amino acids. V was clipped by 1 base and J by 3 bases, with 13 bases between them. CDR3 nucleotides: TGCAGTGCTAGAGCGGGGATTAGTGACTACGAGCAGTACTTC. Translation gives CSARAGISDYEQYF.

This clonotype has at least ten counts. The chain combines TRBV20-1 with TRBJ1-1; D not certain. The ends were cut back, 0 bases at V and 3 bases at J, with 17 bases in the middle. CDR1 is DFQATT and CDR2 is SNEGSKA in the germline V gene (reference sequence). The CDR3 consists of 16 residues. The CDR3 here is CSARDGIKRYDTEAFF. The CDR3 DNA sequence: TGCAGTGCTAGAGATGGGATCAAGCGGTATGACACTGAAGCTTTCTTT.

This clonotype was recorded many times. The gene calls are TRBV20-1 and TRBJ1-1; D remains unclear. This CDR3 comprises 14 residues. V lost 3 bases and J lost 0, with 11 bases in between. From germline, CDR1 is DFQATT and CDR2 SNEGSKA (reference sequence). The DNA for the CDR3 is TGCAGTGCTAGGTTAAAGGGCCTGAACACTGAAGCTTTCTTT. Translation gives CSARLKGLNTEAFF.

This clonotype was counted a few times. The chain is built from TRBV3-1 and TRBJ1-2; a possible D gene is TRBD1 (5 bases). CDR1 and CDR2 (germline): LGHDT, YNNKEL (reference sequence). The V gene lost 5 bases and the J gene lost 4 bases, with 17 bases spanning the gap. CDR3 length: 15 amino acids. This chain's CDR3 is CASSLLVGASYGYTF. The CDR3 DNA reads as TGTGCCAGCAGCTTACTTGTAGGGGCCAGCTATGGCTACACCTTC.

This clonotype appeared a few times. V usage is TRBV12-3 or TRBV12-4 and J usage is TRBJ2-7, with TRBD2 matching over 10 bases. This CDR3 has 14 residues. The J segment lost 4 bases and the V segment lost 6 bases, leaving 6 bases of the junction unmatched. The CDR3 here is CASSPSGGEYEQYF. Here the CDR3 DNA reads TGTGCCAGCAGCCCTAGCGGGGGTGAATACGAGCAGTACTTC.

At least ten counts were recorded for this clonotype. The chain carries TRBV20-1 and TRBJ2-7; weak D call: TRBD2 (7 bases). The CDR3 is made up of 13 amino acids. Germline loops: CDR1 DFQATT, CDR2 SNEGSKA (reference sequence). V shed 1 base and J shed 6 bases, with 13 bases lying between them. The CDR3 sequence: CSARVMGGGEQYF. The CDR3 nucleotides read TGCAGTGCTAGAGTCATGGGAGGGGGCGAGCAGTACTTC.

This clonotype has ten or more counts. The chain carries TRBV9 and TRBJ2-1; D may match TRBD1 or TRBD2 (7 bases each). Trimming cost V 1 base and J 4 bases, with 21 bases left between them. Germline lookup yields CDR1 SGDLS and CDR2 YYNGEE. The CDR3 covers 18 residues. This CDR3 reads CASSVRLPLRGGYNEQFF. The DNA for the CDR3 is TGTGCCAGCAGCGTAAGGTTGCCTCTCAGGGGGGGGTACAATGAGCAGTTCTTC.

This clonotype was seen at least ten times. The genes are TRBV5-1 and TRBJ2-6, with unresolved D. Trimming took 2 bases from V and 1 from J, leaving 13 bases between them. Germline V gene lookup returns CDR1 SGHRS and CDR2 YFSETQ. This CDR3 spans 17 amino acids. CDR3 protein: CASSFIQRTSGANVLTF. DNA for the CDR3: TGCGCCAGCAGCTTTATTCAGCGAACGTCTGGGGCCAACGTCCTGACTTTC.

The CDR3 DNA reads TGTGCCAGCAGCTTCCGTAGCGGGTTCTCCTACAATGAGCAGTTCTTC. It yields the protein CASSFRSGFSYNEQFF. This chain uses TRBV7-9 with TRBJ2-1; 7 nucleotides line up with TRBD2. Trimming at V came to 3 bases and at J to 0 bases, leaving 5 bases not matched to a gene. The CDR3 is 16 residues long. The V gene's germline CDR1 is SEHNR and CDR2 FQNEAQ (reference sequence).

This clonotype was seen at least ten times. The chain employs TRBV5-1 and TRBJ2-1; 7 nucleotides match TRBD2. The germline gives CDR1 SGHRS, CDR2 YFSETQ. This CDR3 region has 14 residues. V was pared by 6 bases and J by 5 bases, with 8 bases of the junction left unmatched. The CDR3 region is CASKLGRADNEQFF. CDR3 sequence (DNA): TGCGCCAGCAAATTGGGGAGGGCGGACAATGAGCAGTTCTTC.

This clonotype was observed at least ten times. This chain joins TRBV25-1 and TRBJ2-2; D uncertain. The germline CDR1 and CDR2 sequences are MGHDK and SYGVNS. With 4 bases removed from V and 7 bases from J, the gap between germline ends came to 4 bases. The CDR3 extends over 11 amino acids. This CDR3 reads CASSAYGELFF. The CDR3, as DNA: TGTGCCAGCAGTGCCTACGGGGAGCTGTTTTTT.

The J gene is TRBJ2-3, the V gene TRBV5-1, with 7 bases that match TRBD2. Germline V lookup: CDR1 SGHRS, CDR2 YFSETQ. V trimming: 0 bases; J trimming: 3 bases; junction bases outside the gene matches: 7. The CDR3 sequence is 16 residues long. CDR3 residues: CASSLGVGRGTDTQYF. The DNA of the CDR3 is TGCGCCAGCAGCTTGGGTGTTGGGAGGGGAACAGATACGCAGTATTTT.

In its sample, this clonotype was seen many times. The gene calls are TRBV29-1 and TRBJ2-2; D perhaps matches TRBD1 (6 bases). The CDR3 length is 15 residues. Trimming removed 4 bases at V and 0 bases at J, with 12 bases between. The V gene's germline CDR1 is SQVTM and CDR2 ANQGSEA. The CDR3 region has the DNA TGCAGCGTTGGGTCAGGGGATACGAACACCGGGGAGCTGTTTTTT. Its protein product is CSVGSGDTNTGELFF.

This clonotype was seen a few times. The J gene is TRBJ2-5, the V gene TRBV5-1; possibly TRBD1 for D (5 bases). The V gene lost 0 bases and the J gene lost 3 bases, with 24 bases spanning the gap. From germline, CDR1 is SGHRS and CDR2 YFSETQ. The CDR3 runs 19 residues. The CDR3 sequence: CASSLAIGWTHPRKETQYF. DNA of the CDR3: TGCGCCAGCAGCTTGGCCATCGGGTGGACACATCCCCGGAAAGAGACCCAGTACTTC.

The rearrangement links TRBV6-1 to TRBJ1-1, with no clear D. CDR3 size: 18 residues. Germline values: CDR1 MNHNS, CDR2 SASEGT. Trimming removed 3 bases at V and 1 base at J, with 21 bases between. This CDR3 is CASSEEGFTLYGNTEAFF. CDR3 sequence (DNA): TGTGCCAGCAGTGAGGAAGGGTTCACACTATACGGGAACACTGAAGCTTTCTTT.

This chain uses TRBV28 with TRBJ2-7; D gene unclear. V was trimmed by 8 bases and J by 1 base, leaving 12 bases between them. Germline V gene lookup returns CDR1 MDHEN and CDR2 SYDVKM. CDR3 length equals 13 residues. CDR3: CASRNTPSYEQYF. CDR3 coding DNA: TGTGCCAGCCGGAACACCCCATCCTACGAGCAGTACTTC.

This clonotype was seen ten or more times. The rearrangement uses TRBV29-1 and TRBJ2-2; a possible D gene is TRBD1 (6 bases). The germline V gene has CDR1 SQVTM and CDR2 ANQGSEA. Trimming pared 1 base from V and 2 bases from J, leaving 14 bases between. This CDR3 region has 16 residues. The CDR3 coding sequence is TGCAGCGTTGAAGGTGTGATCGGGACAAACACCGGGGAGCTGTTTTTT. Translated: CSVEGVIGTNTGELFF.

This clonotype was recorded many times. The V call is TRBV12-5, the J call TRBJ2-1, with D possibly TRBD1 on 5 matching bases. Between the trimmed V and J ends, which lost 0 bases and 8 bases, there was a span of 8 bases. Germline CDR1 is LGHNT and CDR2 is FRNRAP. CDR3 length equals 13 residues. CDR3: CASGLVRVDEQFF. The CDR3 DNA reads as TGTGCTAGTGGTTTGGTCAGGGTGGATGAGCAGTTCTTC.

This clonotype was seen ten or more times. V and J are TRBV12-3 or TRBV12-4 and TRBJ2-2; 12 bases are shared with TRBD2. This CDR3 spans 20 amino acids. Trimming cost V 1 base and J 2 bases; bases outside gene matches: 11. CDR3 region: CASSLGRLAGGPYNTGELFF. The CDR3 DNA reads TGTGCCAGCAGTTTAGGTCGGCTAGCGGGAGGGCCGTATAACACCGGGGAGCTGTTTTTT.

CDR3: CSAYSAGGSSYNEQFF. DNA of the CDR3: TGCAGTGCTTATTCCGCGGGAGGGTCTTCCTACAATGAGCAGTTCTTC. The V call is TRBV20-1, the J call TRBJ2-1; 9 positions agree with TRBD2. V was clipped by 5 bases and J by 1 base; unmatched bases: 9. The CDR3 covers 16 residues. The germline CDR1 and CDR2 sequences are DFQATT and SNEGSKA (reference sequence).

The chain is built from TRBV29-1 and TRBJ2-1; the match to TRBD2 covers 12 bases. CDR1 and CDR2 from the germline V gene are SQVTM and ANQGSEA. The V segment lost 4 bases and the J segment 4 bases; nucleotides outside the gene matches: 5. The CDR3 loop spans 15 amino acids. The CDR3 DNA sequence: TGCAGCGTTGGCCGGACTAGCGGGACGTACAATGAGCAGTTCTTC. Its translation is CSVGRTSGTYNEQFF.

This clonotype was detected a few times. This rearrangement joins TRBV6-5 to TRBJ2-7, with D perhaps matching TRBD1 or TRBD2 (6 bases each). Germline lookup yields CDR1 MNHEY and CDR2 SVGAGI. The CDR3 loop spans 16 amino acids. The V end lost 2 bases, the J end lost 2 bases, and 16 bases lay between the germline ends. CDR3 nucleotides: TGTGCCAGCAGTTACGGTGTCGGGGGCACTACCTACGAGCAGTACTTC. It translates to CASSYGVGGTTYEQYF.

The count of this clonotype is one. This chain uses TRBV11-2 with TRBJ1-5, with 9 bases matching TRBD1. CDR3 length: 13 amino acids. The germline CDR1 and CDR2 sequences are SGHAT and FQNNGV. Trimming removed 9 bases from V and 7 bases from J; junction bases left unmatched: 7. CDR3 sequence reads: CARSIDRGQPQHF. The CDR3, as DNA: TGTGCCAGAAGCATAGACAGGGGGCAGCCCCAGCATTTT.

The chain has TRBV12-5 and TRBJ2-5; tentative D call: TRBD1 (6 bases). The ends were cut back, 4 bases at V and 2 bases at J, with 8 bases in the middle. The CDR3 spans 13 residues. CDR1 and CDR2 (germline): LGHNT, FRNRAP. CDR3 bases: TGTGCTAGTGGTTGGGGGCAGCAAGAGACCCAGTACTTC. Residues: CASGWGQQETQYF. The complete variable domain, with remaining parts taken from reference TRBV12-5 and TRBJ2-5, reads DARVTQTPRHKVTEMGQEVTMRCQPILGHNTVFWYRQTMMQGLELLAYFRNRAPLDDSGMPKDRFSAEMPDATLATLKIQPSEPRDSAVYFCASGWGQQETQYFGPGTRLLVL.

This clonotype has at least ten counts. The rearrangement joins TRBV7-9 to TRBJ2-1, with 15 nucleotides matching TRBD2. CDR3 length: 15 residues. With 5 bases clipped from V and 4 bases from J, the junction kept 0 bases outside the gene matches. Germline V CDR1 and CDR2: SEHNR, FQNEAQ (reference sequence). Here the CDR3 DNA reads TGTGCCAGCAGCGGGACTAGCGGGAGGTACAATGAGCAGTTCTTC. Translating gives CASSGTSGRYNEQFF.

The CDR3 DNA sequence: TGTGCCAGCAGCCGAACCACTAGCGGGAGCCGGAGGCAGTATTTT. This gives the protein CASSRTTSGSRRQYF. The chain combines TRBV12-3 or TRBV12-4 with TRBJ2-3; 11 positions agree with TRBD2. This CDR3 spans 15 amino acids. The J segment lost 11 bases and the V segment lost 6 bases, leaving 13 bases of the junction unmatched.